The source of this TCR beta chain is a study of cytomegalovirus exposure and HLA in healthy donors. Concerning this clone: Its antigen is unknown. Other DNA sequences of this sample code for an identical CDR3.

The V end lost 6 bases, the J end lost 2 bases, and 15 bases lay between the germline ends. This CDR3 is 14 amino acids long. Germline lookup yields CDR1 SQVTM and CDR2 ANQGSEA. The PCR was carried out with 60 Vbeta primers and 13 Jbeta primers. Sequencing was performed with immunoSEQ multiplex PCR; in TCRdb, only in-frame clones are kept and a portion is missing. The sample holds some 140,000 clones, 79% seen once. Broader study findings: As a later analysis showed, several of the most significant clusters appeared to be linked to common viral pathogens. What was likely a sequencing artifact was a cluster of highly shared sequence variants.

The sample was PBMCs. The chain employs TRBV29-1 and TRBJ2-3; perhaps TRBD2 as D (7 bases). The clonotype comes from a male donor in good health and CMV-seronegative. In nucleotides, the CDR3 is TGCAGCGTCGGGGGGCGAGGGACCACAGATACGCAGTATTTT. It encodes CSVGGRGTTDTQYF.